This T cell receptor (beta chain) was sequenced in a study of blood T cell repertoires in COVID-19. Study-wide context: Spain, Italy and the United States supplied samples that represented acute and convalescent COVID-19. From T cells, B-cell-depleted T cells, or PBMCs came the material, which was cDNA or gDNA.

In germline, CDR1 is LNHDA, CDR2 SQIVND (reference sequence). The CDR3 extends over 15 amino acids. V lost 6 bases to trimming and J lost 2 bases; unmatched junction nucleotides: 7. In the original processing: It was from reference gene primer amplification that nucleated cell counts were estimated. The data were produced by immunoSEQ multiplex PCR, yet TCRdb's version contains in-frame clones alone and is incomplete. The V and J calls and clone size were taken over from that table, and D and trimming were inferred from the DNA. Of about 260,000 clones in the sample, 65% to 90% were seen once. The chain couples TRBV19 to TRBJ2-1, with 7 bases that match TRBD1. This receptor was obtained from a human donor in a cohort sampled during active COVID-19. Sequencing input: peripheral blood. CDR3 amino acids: CASSTTGITYNEQFF. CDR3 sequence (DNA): TGTGCCAGTAGCACGACAGGGATTACCTACAATGAGCAGTTCTTC. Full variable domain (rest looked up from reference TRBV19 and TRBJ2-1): DGGITQSPKYLFRKEGQNVTLSCEQNLNHDAMYWYRQDPGQGLRLIYYSQIVNDFQKGDIAEGYSVSREKKESFPLTVTSAQKNPTAFYLCASSTTGITYNEQFFGPGTRLTVL.